This TCR beta chain derives from a study of T cell repertoires in cytomegalovirus infection. This clonotype was picked up many times. Its specificity is unknown. Notes on the study in general: HLA-C-restricted CMV clonotypes gave the most frequent clonotype in two of eight donors.

The CDR3 extends over 15 amino acids. With V trimmed by 4 bases and J by 2 bases, 0 bases remained unmatched. Germline values: CDR1 MNHNS, CDR2 SASEGT. TCRdb fed the reads into MiXCR, producing one record per CDR3 protein. The sample holds 65,000 to 95,000 distinct CDR3 sequences, 3.7% seen once. Sequenced material: PBMCs. The gene calls are TRBV6-1 and TRBJ2-5, with TRBD2 matching 14 bases. This clonotype was obtained from a human donor in good health (CMV status not recorded). Some clones in this sample may be carry-over from other donors' samples. The DNA of the CDR3 is TGTGCCAGCAGTGGACTAGCGGGGGGGCAAGAGACCCAGTACTTC. The encoded protein is CASSGLAGGQETQYF.